This T cell receptor (beta chain) was found in a study of blood T cell repertoires in COVID-19. The count of this clone is one. This CDR3 is built from 15 residues. The V segment lost 4 bases and the J segment 5 bases; nucleotides outside the gene matches: 8. The germline gives CDR1 SGHRS, CDR2 YFSETQ. Profiled with immunoSEQ multiplex PCR; TCRdb holds only in-frame clones, not every one. The sample has under 30,000 clones; roughly 83% are singletons. The sequencing sample was made of peripheral blood. This clonotype originated in a human donor in a cohort sampled during active COVID-19. The chain has TRBV5-1 and TRBJ2-3, with 9 bases lining up with TRBD1. The chain's CDR3 is CASSGTGGWRDTQYF. The CDR3 DNA sequence: TGCGCCAGCAGCGGAACAGGGGGCTGGAGAGATACGCAGTATTTT.